The source of this T cell receptor (beta chain) is a study of regulatory T cells in long-lasting Graves disease. Study outcomes and limitations: Fewer public clonotypes were shared by new patients (966) than by persistent patients (about 2,800). Owing to a sample size that was small, accuracy may have been reduced.

Sample time point: persistent/refractory GD, antithyroid drugs over 5 years with positive TRAb. PBMCs were the source of the RNA used for TCR sequencing. All patients originated from an endocrinology department located in Xi'an, China. CDR1 DFQATT and CDR2 SNEGSKA come from the germline V gene (reference sequence). The germline V and J ends were trimmed by 5 bases and 4 bases, with 11 bases remaining between them. The CDR3 runs to 12 residues. A word on this clonotype: Its cognate antigen is unknown.

CDR3 regions were amplified by Arm-PCR using iRepertoire HTBI primers to build TCR beta libraries. TCRdb re-derived calls from the multiplex PCR reads in MiXCR, one entry per CDR3 protein. The table shows some 450,000 distinct CDR3 sequences, with roughly a quarter occurring only once. The chain is built from TRBV20-1 and TRBJ1-2; tentatively, D is TRBD1 (6 bases). The clonotype was recovered from a female donor with Graves disease. This specimen was peripheral blood mononuclear cells (PBMCs), taken when the disease was refractory, from a patient treated with antithyroid drugs. The chain's CDR3 is CSAARTAYGYTF. CDR3 nucleotides: TGCAGTGCTGCCCGGACAGCCTATGGCTACACCTTC.